This TCR beta chain was recovered during a study of control samples from healthy donors and cancer patients. The CDR3 extends over 14 amino acids. Germline V lookup: CDR1 MNHEY, CDR2 SMNVEV (reference sequence). The V and J ends lost 8 bases and 4 bases respectively, with 14 bases between them. This clone was found once. Assay: immunoSEQ multiplex PCR; the TCRdb copy retains only in-frame clones and omits some. Altogether roughly 130,000 clones are present, 91% being singletons, with the ten largest covering about 9%. Sample: blood. The clonotype comes from a young man in good health. J is TRBJ1-4 and V is TRBV27, with D possibly matching TRBD1 (6 bases). The CDR3 reads CASGPDRLNEKLFF. The CDR3 DNA reads as TGTGCCAGCGGCCCGGACAGACTTAATGAAAAACTGTTTTTT.